Below, one T cell receptor beta chain is given with its context. Its target is not known. Sequencing libraries made from TCR beta cDNA carried unique molecular identifiers. Each CDR3 protein is one row after TCRdb ran MiXCR on the PCR reads. The data show around 710,000 distinct CDR3 sequences, around 42% seen once. The CDR3 spans 18 residues. V lost 1 base to trimming and J lost 1 base; unmatched junction nucleotides: 11. This sample stems from a study of post-analysis software for immune sequencing data. General study results and limits: Five TRBV segments, including TRBV5-6, TRBV5-1 and TRBV20-1, were more frequent in patients than controls.

The sequencing input was blood. The receptor comes from a girl aged 5 to 17 with multiple sclerosis. The rearrangement links TRBV12-3 or TRBV12-4 to TRBJ2-5; the match to TRBD1 covers 8 bases. CDR3 loop: CASSLGSLGQGLQETQYF. The CDR3 DNA follows: TGTGCCAGCAGTTTAGGATCACTAGGACAGGGCCTCCAAGAGACCCAGTACTTC.